This TCR beta chain was documented in a study of OX40 agonist ivuxolimab in advanced cancers. Patients with a history of autoimmune disease or on systemic immunosuppression were excluded. Blood sampling was done at baseline, cycle 4 day 1, and cycle 7 day 1. General study findings and limits: Near-lowest levels of clonal expansion characterized partial responders at 0.1-3.0 mg/kg. Averaging showed that CD8+ T cells had more expanded clones than CD4+ did.

CDR3 length: 15 amino acids. Germline CDR1 and CDR2: LGHNA and YNFKEQ. V gave up 0 bases and J gave up 4 bases, with 10 bases separating them. Concerning this clone itself: The antigen remains undetermined.

Repertoires were generated with immunoSEQ multiplex PCR, while TCRdb's copy carries only in-frame clones and drops some. This sample has 65,000 to 85,000 clones, with around nine tenths found just once. Specimen: CD4+ or CD8+ T cells sorted from blood, collected in a trial of the OX40 agonist ivuxolimab. This receptor was obtained from an adult with an advanced solid tumor such as melanoma, head and neck, liver or kidney cancer. The chain carries TRBV4-2 and TRBJ1-5; D is unclear. CDR3 amino acids: CASSQDAFSNQPQHF. CDR3 bases: TGTGCCAGCAGCCAAGATGCCTTCAGTAATCAGCCCCAGCATTTT.